This T cell receptor (beta chain) was found in a study of regulatory T cells in long-lasting Graves disease. Study at large: Graves' patients, diagnosed recently, had received antithyroid drugs under 3 months.

This clonotype was recorded many times. The time point here: newly diagnosed GD, antithyroid drugs for less than 3 months. Extracted RNA from PBMCs served as the source of the TCR library. TCR beta libraries were built with iRepertoire HTBI primers and Arm-PCR of CDR3 regions. TCRdb called the multiplex PCR reads again in MiXCR, with one record for every CDR3 protein. Of a few hundred thousand distinct CDR3 sequences listed, roughly 12% were seen once; the top ten hold over 15%. Separately, the same data were catalogued under a study of T cells in Graves' hyperthyroidism and ophthalmopathy.

This TCR derives from a young woman with Graves disease. Here the sequenced sample was peripheral blood mononuclear cells (PBMCs), taken at new diagnosis, from a patient treated with antithyroid drugs.

DNA for the CDR3: TGTGCCACCAGCGAGGAGGGGCAGGGGAAAAACATTCAGTACTTC. This sequence encodes CATSEEGQGKNIQYF. The V gene is TRBV15, the J gene TRBJ2-4; possibly TRBD1 or TRBD2 for D (6 bases each). The CDR3 covers 15 residues. Germline V gene sequence: CDR1 LNHNV, CDR2 YYDKDF (reference sequence). V lost 5 bases, J lost 4 bases, and 15 bases lay in between.